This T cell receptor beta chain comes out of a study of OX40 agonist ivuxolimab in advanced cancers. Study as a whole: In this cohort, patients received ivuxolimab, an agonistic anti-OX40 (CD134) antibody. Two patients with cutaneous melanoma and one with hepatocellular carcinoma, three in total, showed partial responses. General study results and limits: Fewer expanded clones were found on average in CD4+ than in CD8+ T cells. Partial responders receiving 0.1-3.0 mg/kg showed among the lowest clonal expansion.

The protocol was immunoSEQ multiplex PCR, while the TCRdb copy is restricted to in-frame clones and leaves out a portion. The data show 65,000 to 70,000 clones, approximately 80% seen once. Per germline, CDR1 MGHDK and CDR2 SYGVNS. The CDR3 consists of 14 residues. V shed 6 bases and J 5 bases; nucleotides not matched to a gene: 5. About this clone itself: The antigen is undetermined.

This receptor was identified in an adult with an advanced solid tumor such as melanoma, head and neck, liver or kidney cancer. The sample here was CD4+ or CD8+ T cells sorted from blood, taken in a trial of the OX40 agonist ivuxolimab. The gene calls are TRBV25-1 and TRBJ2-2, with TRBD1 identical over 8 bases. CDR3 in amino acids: CASSGTGLTGELFF. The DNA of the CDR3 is TGTGCCAGCAGCGGGACAGGCTTGACCGGGGAGCTGTTTTTT. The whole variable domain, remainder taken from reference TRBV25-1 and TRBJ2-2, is EADIYQTPRYLVIGTGKKITLECSQTMGHDKMYWYQQDPGMELHLIHYSYGVNSTEKGDLSSESTVSRIRTEHFPLTLESARPSHTSQYLCASSGTGLTGELFFGEGSRLTVL.